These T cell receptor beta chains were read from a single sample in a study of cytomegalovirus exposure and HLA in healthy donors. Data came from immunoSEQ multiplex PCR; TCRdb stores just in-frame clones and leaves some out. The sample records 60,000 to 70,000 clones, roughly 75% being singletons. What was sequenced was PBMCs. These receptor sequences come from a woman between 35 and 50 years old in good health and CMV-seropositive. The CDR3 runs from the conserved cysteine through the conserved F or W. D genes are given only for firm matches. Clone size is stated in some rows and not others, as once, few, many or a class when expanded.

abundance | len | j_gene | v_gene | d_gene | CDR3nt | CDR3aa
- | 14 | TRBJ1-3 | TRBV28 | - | TGTGCCAGCAGTTTAGGGGGGGCTGGAAACACCATATATTTT | CASSLGGAGNTIYF
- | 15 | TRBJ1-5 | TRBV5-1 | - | TGCGCCAGCAGCGCCGACGGACAGCCCAATCAGCCCCAGCATTTT | CASSADGQPNQPQHF
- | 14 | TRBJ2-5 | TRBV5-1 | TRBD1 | TGCGCCAGCAGCTCCGGGACAGGGGGCTTTTCTAGGGACTTC | CASSSGTGGFSRDF
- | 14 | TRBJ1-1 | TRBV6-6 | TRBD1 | TGTGCCAGCAGCAGACAGGGATGGGGAACTGAAGCTTTCTTT | CASSRQGWGTEAFF
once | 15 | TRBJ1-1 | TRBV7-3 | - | TGTGCCAGCAGCTATCTAGGTGTGGGGCGGACTGAAGCTTTCTTT | CASSYLGVGRTEAFF
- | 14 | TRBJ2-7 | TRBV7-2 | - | TGTGCCAGCAGCTTAGAGGCGGTCTCCTACGAGCAGTACTTC | CASSLEAVSYEQYF
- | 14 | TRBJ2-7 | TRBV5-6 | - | TGTGCCAGCAGCTCGCGGACGGGAGCCTACGAGCAGTACTTC | CASSSRTGAYEQYF
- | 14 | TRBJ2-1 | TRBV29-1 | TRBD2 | TGCAGCGTTGAAGAGGCGGGACTAGCAAATGAGCAGTTCTTC | CSVEEAGLANEQFF
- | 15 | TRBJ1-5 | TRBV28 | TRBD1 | TGTGCCAGCAGTTTAGGGGGACAGAGCAATCAGCCCCAGCATTTT | CASSLGGQSNQPQHF
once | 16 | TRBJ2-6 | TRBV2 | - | TGTGCCAGCAGTGCACAGGGTGGGTCTGGGGCCAACGTCCTGACTTTC | CASSAQGGSGANVLTF
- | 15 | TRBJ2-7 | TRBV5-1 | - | TGCGCCAGCAGTCCTACAGGGTTAAGCTCCTACGAGCAGTACTTC | CASSPTGLSSYEQYF
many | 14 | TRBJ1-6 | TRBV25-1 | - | TGTGCCAGCAGCGGGGGGTATCAGAATTCACCCCTCCACTTT | CASSGGYQNSPLHF
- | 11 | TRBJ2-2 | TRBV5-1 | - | TGCGCCAGCAGTAAGAGCGGGGAGCTGTTTTTT | CASSKSGELFF
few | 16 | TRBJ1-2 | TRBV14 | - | TGTGCCAGCAGCCAGGACACCCAAGGCTGGATCTATGGCTACACCTTC | CASSQDTQGWIYGYTF
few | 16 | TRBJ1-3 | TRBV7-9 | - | TGTTCCAGCAGCACCTGGGTAGGGAGCTCTGGAAACACCATATATTTT | CSSSTWVGSSGNTIYF
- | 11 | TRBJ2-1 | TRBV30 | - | TGTGCCTGGAGTCCGGTTCGGGAGCAGTTCTTC | CAWSPVREQFF
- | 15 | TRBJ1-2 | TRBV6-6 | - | TGTGCCAGCAGTTACTCGTGGGACAAGGGGTATGGCTACACCTTC | CASSYSWDKGYGYTF
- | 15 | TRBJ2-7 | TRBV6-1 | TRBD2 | TGTGCCAGCATGTTGGCTAGCGGGGGGGCCTACGAGCAGTACTTC | CASMLASGGAYEQYF
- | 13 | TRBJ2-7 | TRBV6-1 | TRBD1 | TGTGCCAGCAGTGACGGACAGGGGTACGAGCAGTACTTC | CASSDGQGYEQYF
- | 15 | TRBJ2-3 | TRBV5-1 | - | TGCGCCAGCACGCGGGGCGGCGAGGGCACAGATACGCAGTATTTT | CASTRGGEGTDTQYF
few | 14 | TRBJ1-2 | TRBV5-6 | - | TGTGCCAGCAGCCGTAAGACAGGCTACTATGGCTACACCTTC | CASSRKTGYYGYTF
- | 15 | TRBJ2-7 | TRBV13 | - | TGTGCCAGCAGCTCCGGACAGAGCCCCTCCTACGAGCAGTACTTC | CASSSGQSPSYEQYF
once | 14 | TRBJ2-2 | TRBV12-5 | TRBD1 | TGTGCTAGTGGTTGGACAGGGGGCACCGGGGAGCTGTTTTTT | CASGWTGGTGELFF
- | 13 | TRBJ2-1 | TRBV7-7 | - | TGTGCCAGCAGCCCGGACACTAACAATGAGCAGTTCTTC | CASSPDTNNEQFF
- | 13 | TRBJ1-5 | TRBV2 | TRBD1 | TGTGCCAGCACTGGGACAGGGAATCAGCCCCAGCATTTT | CASTGTGNQPQHF
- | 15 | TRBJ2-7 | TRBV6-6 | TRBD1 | TGTGCCAGCAGTTACGCGGCAGGGGGCTCCTACGAGCAGTACTTC | CASSYAAGGSYEQYF
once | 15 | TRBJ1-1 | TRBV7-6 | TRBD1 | TGTGCCAGCAGTGACAGGGGCGCGGGGTTCACTGAAGCTTTCTTT | CASSDRGAGFTEAFF
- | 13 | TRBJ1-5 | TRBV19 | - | TGTGCCAGTAGTGGAAACTACAATCAGCCCCAGCATTTT | CASSGNYNQPQHF
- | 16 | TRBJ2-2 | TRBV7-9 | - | TGTGCCAGCAGGCCGCTCCAGAGGGTCAACACCGGGGAGCTGTTTTTT | CASRPLQRVNTGELFF
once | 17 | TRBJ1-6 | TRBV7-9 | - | TGTGCCAGCAGCTTAGTTGAGGGTACCCCCTATAATTCACCCCTCCACTTT | CASSLVEGTPYNSPLHF
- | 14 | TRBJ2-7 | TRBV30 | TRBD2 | TGTGCCTGGGACCGGACTAGCGGGGCCTACGAGCAGTACTTC | CAWDRTSGAYEQYF
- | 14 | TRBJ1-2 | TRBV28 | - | TGTGCCAGCAGTTTACCCCGTAGTAACTATGGCTACACCTTC | CASSLPRSNYGYTF
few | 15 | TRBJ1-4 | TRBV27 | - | TGTGCCAGCAGTTTATCGATGGGGGGTAGGGAAAAACTGTTTTTT | CASSLSMGGREKLFF
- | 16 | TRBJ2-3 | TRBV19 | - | TGTGCCAGTAGTATAGGGGCAGGGGTTGACACAGATACGCAGTATTTT | CASSIGAGVDTDTQYF
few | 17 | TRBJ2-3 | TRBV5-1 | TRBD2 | TGCGCCAGCAGCCCGGGCATCGGGGGGGCCGGGACAGATACGCAGTATTTT | CASSPGIGGAGTDTQYF